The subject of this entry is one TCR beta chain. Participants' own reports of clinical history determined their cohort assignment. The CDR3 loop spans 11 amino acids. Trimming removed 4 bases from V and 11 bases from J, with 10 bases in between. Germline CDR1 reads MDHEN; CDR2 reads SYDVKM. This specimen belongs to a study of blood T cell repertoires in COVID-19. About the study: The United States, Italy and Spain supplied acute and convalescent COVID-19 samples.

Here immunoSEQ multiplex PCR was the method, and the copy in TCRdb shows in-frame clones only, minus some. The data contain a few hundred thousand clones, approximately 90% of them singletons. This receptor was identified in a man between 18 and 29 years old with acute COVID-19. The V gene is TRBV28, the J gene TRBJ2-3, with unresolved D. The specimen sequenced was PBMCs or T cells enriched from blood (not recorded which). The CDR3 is CASSSGQRQYF. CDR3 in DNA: TGTGCCAGCAGTTCCGGTCAAAGGCAGTATTTT.